This TCR beta chain was identified in a study of blood T cell repertoires in COVID-19. Across the whole study: The United States, Italy and Spain supplied acute and convalescent COVID-19 samples. The cDNA or gDNA used as material had been derived from T cells, B-cell-depleted T cells, or PBMCs.

The CDR3 is 16 residues long. Germline CDR1 reads SGHTA; CDR2 reads FQGNSA. With V trimmed by 2 bases and J by 2 bases, 6 bases remained unmatched. Per the original data handling: From reference gene primer amplification, estimates of nucleated cell counts were derived. Generated by immunoSEQ multiplex PCR, the TCRdb table keeps only in-frame clones and is missing some. Clone size and the V and J calls come from that table; the DNA yielded D and trimming. The table shows some 120,000 clones, with about 80% occurring only once. Sequenced material: peripheral blood. This receptor was taken from a human donor in a cohort sampled during active COVID-19. The chain has TRBV7-2 and TRBJ2-7; 10 positions agree with TRBD1. In DNA, the CDR3 is TGTGCCAGCAGCTTAAGCCCCGGGACAGGGGCCTACGAGCAGTACTTC. It encodes CASSLSPGTGAYEQYF.